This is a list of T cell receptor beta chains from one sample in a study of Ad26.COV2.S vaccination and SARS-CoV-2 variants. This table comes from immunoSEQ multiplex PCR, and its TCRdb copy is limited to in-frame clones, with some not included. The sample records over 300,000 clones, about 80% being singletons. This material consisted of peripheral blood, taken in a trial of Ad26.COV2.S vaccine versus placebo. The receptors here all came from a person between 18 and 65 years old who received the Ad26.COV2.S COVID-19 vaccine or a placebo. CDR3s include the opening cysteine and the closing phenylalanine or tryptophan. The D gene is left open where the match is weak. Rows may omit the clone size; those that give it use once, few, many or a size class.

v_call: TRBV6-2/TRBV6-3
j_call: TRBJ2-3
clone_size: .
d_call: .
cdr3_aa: CASSFFIKGDTQYF
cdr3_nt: TGTGCCAGCAGTTTCTTTATAAAGGGGGATACGCAGTATTTT

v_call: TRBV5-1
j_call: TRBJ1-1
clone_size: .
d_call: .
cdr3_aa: CASGPGRATEAFF
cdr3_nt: TGCGCCAGCGGTCCCGGTCGGGCCACTGAAGCTTTCTTT

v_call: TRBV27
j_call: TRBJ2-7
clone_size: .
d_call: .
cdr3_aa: CASAPTGIYEQYF
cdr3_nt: TGTGCCAGCGCCCCGACGGGAATCTACGAGCAGTACTTC

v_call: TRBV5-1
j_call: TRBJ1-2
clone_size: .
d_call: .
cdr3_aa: CASSLVRPIGYTF
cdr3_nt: TGCGCCAGCAGCTTGGTACGGCCTATCGGCTACACCTTC

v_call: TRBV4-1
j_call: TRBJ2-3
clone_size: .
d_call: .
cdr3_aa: CASSQWGTSDTQYF
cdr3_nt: TGCGCCAGCAGCCAATGGGGGACTTCAGATACGCAGTATTTT

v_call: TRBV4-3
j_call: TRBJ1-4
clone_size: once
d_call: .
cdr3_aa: CASSQHPGGRGEKLFF
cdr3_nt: TGCGCCAGCAGCCAACACCCCGGGGGCCGAGGGGAAAAACTGTTTTTT

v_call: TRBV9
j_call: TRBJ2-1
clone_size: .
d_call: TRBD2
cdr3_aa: CASSVASGSSSYNEQFF
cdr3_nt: TGTGCCAGCAGCGTAGCAAGCGGGAGTAGCTCCTACAATGAGCAGTTCTTC

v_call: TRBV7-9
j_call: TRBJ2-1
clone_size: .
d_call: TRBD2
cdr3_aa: CASSPLEGGSLRNEQFF
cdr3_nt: TGTGCCAGCAGCCCCTTGGAGGGCGGGAGCTTGAGGAATGAGCAGTTCTTC

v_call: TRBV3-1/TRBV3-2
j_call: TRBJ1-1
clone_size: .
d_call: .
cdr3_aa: CASSHEDGTEAFF
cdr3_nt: TGTGCCAGCAGCCACGAAGACGGCACTGAAGCTTTCTTT

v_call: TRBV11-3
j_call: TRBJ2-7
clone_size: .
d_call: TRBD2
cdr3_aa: CASSARLASSYEQYF
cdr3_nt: TGTGCCAGCAGCGCCCGACTAGCGAGCTCCTACGAGCAGTACTTC

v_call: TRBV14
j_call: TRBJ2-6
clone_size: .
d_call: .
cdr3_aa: CASSRAGANVLTF
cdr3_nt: TGTGCCAGCAGCCGGGCTGGGGCCAACGTCCTGACTTTC